The present entry profiles one T cell receptor beta chain with its context. Its antigen is unknown. As to time point: week 23, last vaccination. The study gave 300 ug of mutant IDH1 20-mer peptide per vaccine dose, with topical imiquimod. New WHO grade 3 or 4 astrocytomas that were IDH1-mutant and ATRX-lost had been found in donors. This specimen belongs to a study of a mutant IDH1 vaccine in newly diagnosed glioma. Looking at the study overall: Treated patients were about 60% male, approximately 38% female, mean age approximately 41 years. Most had both radiotherapy and temozolomide beforehand; others had only one. Findings and limits, study-wide: Top peripheral T cell clonotype shifts appeared unrelated to pseudoprogression.

Assay used: immunoSEQ multiplex PCR; TCRdb lists only in-frame clones, some missing. Of 25,000 to 35,000 clones listed, roughly 90% are singletons. Germline V gives CDR1 SEHNR, CDR2 FQNEAQ (reference sequence). The germline V and J ends were trimmed by 4 bases and 1 base, with 13 bases remaining between them. This CDR3 has 15 amino acids. This receptor was taken from a man aged 35 to 55 with glioma. This sample comprised PBMCs, obtained from a glioma patient whose treatment included an IDH1 peptide vaccine. The chain recombines TRBV7-9 with TRBJ1-1, with D unresolved. The CDR3 reads CASSSSRAQNTEAFF. The CDR3, as DNA: TGTGCCAGCAGCTCCTCCCGCGCACAGAACACTGAAGCTTTCTTT.